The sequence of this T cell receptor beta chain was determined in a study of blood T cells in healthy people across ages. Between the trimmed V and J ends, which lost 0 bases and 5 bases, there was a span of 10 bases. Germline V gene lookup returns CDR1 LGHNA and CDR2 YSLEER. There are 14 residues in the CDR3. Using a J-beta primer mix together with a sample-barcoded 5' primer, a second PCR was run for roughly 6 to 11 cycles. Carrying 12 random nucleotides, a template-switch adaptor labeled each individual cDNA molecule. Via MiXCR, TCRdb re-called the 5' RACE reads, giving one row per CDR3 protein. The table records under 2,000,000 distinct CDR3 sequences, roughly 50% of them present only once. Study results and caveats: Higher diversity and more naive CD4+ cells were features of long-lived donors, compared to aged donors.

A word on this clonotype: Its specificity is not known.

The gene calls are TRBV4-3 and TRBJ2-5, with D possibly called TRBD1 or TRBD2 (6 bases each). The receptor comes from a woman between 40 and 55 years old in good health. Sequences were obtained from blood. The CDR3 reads CASSQDWGAETQYF. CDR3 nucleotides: TGCGCCAGCAGCCAAGATTGGGGGGCGGAGACCCAGTACTTC.